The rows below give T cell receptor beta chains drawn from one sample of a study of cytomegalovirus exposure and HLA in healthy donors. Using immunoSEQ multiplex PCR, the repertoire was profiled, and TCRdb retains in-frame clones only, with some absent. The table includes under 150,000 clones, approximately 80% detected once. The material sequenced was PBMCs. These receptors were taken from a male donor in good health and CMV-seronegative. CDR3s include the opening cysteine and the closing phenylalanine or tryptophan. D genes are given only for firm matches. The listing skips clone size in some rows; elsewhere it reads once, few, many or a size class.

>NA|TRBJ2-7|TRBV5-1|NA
CASSAGINYEQYF
TGCGCCAGCAGCGCAGGGATCAACTACGAGCAGTACTTC
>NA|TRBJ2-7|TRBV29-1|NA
CSVEGTGMGEQYF
TGCAGCGTTGAGGGTACAGGGATGGGAGAGCAGTACTTC
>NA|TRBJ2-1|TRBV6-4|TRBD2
CASKLAGDSDEQFF
TGTGCCAGCAAACTAGCGGGAGACTCTGATGAGCAGTTCTTC
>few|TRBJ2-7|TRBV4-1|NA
CASSPTLGGSEQYF
TGCGCCAGCAGCCCGACTTTAGGAGGGAGCGAGCAGTACTTC
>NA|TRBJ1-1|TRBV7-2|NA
CASSLVGQGAFF
TGTGCCAGCAGCTTAGTGGGCCAGGGAGCTTTCTTT
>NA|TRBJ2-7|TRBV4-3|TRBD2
CASSQDWGGEEQYF
TGCGCCAGCAGCCAAGATTGGGGGGGGGAAGAGCAGTACTTC
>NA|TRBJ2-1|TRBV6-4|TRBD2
CASSDQSGGSYNEQFF
TGTGCCAGCAGTGACCAATCGGGAGGGTCCTACAATGAGCAGTTCTTC
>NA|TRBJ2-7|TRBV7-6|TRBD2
CASSHDVGGSLHEQYF
TGTGCCAGCAGCCACGACGTGGGCGGGAGTCTCCACGAGCAGTACTTC
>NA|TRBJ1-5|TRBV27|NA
CASSLKRIGTSYQPQHF
TGTGCCAGCAGTCTCAAGAGAATAGGGACAAGTTATCAGCCCCAGCATTTT
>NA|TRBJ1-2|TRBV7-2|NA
CASSRRATSYGYTF
TGTGCCAGCAGCCGGAGGGCAACCTCCTATGGCTACACCTTC
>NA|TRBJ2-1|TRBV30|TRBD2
CAWASGSYNEQFF
TGTGCCTGGGCTAGCGGCTCCTACAATGAGCAGTTCTTC
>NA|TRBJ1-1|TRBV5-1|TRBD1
CASSLQGARAEAFF
TGCGCCAGCAGCTTACAGGGGGCTCGGGCTGAAGCTTTCTTT
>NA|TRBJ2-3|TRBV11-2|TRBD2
CASSLGTRLTDTQYF
TGTGCCAGCAGCCTAGGGACTAGGCTCACGGATACGCAGTATTTT
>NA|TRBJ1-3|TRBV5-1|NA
CASSNQGSSGNTIYF
TGCGCCAGCAGCAACCAGGGGAGCTCTGGAAACACCATATATTTT
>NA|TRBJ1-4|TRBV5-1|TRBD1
CASSLDRTGLREKLFF
TGCGCCAGCAGCTTGGACAGGACAGGCCTGAGGGAAAAACTGTTTTTT
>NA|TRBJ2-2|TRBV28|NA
CASSWAPNTGELFF
TGTGCCAGCAGTTGGGCACCAAACACCGGGGAGCTGTTTTTT
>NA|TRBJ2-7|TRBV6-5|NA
CASSSGVVHEQYF
TGTGCCAGCAGTTCAGGGGTAGTCCACGAGCAGTACTTC